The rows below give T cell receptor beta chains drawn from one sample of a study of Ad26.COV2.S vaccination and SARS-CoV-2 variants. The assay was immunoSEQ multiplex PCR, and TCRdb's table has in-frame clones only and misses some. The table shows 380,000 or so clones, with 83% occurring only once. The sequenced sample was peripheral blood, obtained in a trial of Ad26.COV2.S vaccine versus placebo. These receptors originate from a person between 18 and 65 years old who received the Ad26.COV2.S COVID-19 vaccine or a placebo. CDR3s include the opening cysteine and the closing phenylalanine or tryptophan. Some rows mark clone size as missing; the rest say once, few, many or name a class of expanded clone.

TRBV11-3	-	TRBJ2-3	CASSPHTGLRTDTQYF
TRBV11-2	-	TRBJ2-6	CASSLGRGHGANVLTF
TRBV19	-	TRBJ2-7	CASSIPADGTYEQYF
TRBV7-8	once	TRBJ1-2	CASSRGIEGYTF
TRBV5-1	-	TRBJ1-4	CASSFQGAGEKLFF
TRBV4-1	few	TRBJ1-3	CASSQERFSGNTIYF
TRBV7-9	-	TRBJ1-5	CASSLGVGGNQPQHF
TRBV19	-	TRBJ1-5	CASNPGTVINQPQHF
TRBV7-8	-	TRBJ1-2	CASSSTTRQLGGGYTF
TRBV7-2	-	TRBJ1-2	CASRGQFNYGYTF
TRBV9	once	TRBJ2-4	CASSPGTGGDKNIQYF
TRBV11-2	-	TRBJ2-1	CASSFRSHNEQFF
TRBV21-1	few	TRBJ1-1	CASSAEAFF
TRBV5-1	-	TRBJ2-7	CASSQGTGGYEQYF
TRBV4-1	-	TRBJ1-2	CASSQVGHENGYTF
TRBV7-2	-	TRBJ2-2	CASTWGTHTGELFF
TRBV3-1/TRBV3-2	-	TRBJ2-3	CASSRRPPGTDTQYF
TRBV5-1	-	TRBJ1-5	CASSFQGSGPQHF
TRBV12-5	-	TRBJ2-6	CASGLDSGRAGANVLTF
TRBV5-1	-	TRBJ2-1	CASRPSSGGAYNEQFF
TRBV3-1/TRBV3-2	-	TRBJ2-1	CASSHAQDYNEQFF
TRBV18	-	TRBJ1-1	CASSGRHGGSNTEAFF
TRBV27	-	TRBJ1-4	CASRSTTPSGGKLFF
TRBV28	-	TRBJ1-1	CASKSGKAFF
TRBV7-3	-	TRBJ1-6	CASSSTGTVNSPLHF
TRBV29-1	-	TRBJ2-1	CSADSRRSSYNEQFF
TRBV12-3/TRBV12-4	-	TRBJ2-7	CASSLTGVYEQYF
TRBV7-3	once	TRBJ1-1	CASSSQYGDKGFF
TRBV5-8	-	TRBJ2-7	CASSRSYEQYF
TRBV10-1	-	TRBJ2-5	CASSEAGGETQYF
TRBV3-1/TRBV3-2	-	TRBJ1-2	CASSAITGGGYTF
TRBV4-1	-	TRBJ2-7	CASSQDAAGGLGEQYF
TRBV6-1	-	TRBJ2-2	CASSEERRLAGEDGELFF
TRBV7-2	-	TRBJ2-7	CASSSAGYSYEQYF
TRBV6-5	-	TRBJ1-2	CASSYIGLLGYTF
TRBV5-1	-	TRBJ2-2	CASSLFGRGSTGELFF
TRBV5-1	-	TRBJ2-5	CASALLAGVQETQYF
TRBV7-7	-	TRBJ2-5	CASSLRLDQGTQYF
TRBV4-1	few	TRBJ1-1	CASSLVGHSKNTEAFF
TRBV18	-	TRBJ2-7	CASSPGTDDEQYF
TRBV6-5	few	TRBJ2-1	CASMSGGINNEQFF
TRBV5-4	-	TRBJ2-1	CASSFELAGNEQFF
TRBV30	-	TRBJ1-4	CAWGFNEKLFF
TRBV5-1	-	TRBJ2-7	CASSSRTFYPGLAGVYEQYF
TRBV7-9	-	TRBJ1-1	CASNSGSPNTEAFF
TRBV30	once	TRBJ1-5	CAWSLRDRVRGQPQHF
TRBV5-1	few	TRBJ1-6	CASSLESFPLHF
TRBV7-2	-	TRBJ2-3	CASSSGLASDTQYF